Listed below are T cell receptor beta chains from one sample, sequenced in a study of blood T cell repertoires in COVID-19. TCRdb's table, derived via immunoSEQ multiplex PCR, lists solely in-frame clones and lacks some. The top ten clones hold about 9.3% of a sample with approximately 100,000 clones, about 89% of them seen once. Sequencing was done on a sample of peripheral blood. These receptors were taken from a man aged 45 to 65 with acute or convalescent COVID-19. CDR3s include the opening cysteine and the closing phenylalanine or tryptophan.

V gene: TRBV27
J gene: TRBJ2-2
CDR3 protein: CASSAYRVTGELFF

V gene: TRBV6-1
J gene: TRBJ1-6
CDR3 protein: CASSEGAPGQGSPLHF

V gene: TRBV30
J gene: TRBJ1-1
CDR3 protein: CAWTRAGRGNTEAFF

V gene: TRBV19
J gene: TRBJ1-2
CDR3 protein: CASSPVIEGADGYTF

V gene: TRBV27
J gene: TRBJ1-1
CDR3 protein: CASSFRRNTEAFF

V gene: TRBV9
J gene: TRBJ2-5
CDR3 protein: CASSAGRETETQYF

V gene: TRBV6-5
J gene: TRBJ1-4
CDR3 protein: CASIWEQGMGEKLFF

V gene: TRBV21-1
J gene: TRBJ1-1
CDR3 protein: CASSSPTGQEAMNTEAFF

V gene: TRBV9
J gene: TRBJ2-5
CDR3 protein: CASSVGLLGGEETQYF

V gene: TRBV27
J gene: TRBJ1-5
CDR3 protein: CASSWYRGVDQPQHF

V gene: TRBV7-2
J gene: TRBJ1-2
CDR3 protein: CASRGPATGKGYTF

V gene: TRBV9
J gene: TRBJ2-2
CDR3 protein: CASSLQGAANTGELFF

V gene: TRBV28
J gene: TRBJ1-5
CDR3 protein: CASRGTGGVQPQHF

V gene: TRBV7-6
J gene: TRBJ2-1
CDR3 protein: CASSLTSASYNEQFF

V gene: TRBV5-1
J gene: TRBJ2-2
CDR3 protein: CASSPGGDTNTGELFF

V gene: TRBV2
J gene: TRBJ1-1
CDR3 protein: CASSEELNTEAFF

V gene: TRBV27
J gene: TRBJ1-1
CDR3 protein: CASSLSGRGTEAFF

V gene: TRBV5-6
J gene: TRBJ2-3
CDR3 protein: CASSSATGLDTQYF

V gene: TRBV7-9
J gene: TRBJ1-3
CDR3 protein: CAIGGTIYF

V gene: TRBV6-2/TRBV6-3
J gene: TRBJ2-2
CDR3 protein: CASSSDRANTGELFF

V gene: TRBV12-5
J gene: TRBJ2-2
CDR3 protein: CASGPDAASRRTGELFF

V gene: TRBV6-2/TRBV6-3
J gene: TRBJ2-6
CDR3 protein: CASSLLDGANVLTF

V gene: TRBV18
J gene: TRBJ2-7
CDR3 protein: CASSPPLTGSPYEQYF

V gene: TRBV5-1
J gene: TRBJ1-5
CDR3 protein: CASSLGQAEQPQHF

V gene: TRBV5-6
J gene: TRBJ1-5
CDR3 protein: CASSAAGTGFEQPQHF

V gene: TRBV6-5
J gene: TRBJ1-2
CDR3 protein: CASSYGRNNYGYTF

V gene: TRBV10-2
J gene: TRBJ2-7
CDR3 protein: CASRDRVSYEQYF

V gene: TRBV11-2
J gene: TRBJ2-6
CDR3 protein: CASSLGTSGRSGANVLTF

V gene: TRBV19
J gene: TRBJ1-6
CDR3 protein: CASRGTERSSPLHF

V gene: TRBV27
J gene: TRBJ1-2
CDR3 protein: CASSLIAPTGLILYGYTF

V gene: TRBV18
J gene: TRBJ1-1
CDR3 protein: CASSPLGQYTEAFF

V gene: TRBV9
J gene: TRBJ2-5
CDR3 protein: CASSAALTSGSQETQYF

V gene: TRBV27
J gene: TRBJ1-2
CDR3 protein: CASSLRGRGGYTF

V gene: TRBV3-1/TRBV3-2
J gene: TRBJ2-2
CDR3 protein: CASSQINLADNTGELFF

V gene: TRBV2
J gene: TRBJ2-7
CDR3 protein: CASSDYGGTPRGHRSSYEQYF

V gene: TRBV27
J gene: TRBJ1-2
CDR3 protein: CASSSYRGRYGYTF

V gene: TRBV19
J gene: TRBJ1-5
CDR3 protein: CASSIVGTGGNQPQHF